One TCR beta chain is described in this entry. Its antigen is not known. Isolation yielded PBMCs, at least 6.5 million per sample, in every case. This sample stems from a study of blood T cells in healthy people across ages. General study results and limits: With age, beta diversity per million T cells declined roughly linearly, significantly by 30 to 50.

PCR was performed a second time for 7 to 11 cycles using a sample-barcoded 5' primer and a J-beta primer mix. The authors tagged each cDNA molecule using a template-switch adaptor with 12 random nucleotides. TCRdb reprocessed the 5' RACE reads with MiXCR, giving one entry per CDR3 protein. The sample has approximately 830,000 distinct CDR3 sequences, around two thirds seen once. The germline V and J ends were trimmed by 0 bases and 0 bases, with 12 bases remaining between them. The CDR3 totals 17 residues. Germline assignment: CDR1 MNHEY and CDR2 SVGAGI. Sequencing was carried out using blood. This chain uses TRBV6-5 with TRBJ2-1; the D call may be TRBD1 or TRBD2 (6 bases each). The sequence derives from a man aged 25 to 40 in good health. CDR3 protein: CASSYSSGGFSYNEQFF. Written as DNA, the CDR3 is TGTGCCAGCAGTTACTCGTCCGGGGGCTTCTCCTACAATGAGCAGTTCTTC.